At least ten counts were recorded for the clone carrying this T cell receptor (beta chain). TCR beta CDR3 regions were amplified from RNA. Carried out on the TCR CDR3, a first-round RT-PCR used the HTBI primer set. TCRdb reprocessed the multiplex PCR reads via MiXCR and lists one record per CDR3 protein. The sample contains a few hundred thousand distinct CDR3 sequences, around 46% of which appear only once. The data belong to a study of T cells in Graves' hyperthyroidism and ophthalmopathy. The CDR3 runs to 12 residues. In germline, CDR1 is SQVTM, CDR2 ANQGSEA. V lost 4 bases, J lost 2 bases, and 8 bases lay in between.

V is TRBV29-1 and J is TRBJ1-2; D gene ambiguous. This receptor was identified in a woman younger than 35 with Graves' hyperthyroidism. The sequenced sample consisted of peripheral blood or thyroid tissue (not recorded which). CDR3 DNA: TGCAGCGTTGTCGGGTCGAACTATGGCTACACCTTC. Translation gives CSVVGSNYGYTF.